The present entry profiles one T cell receptor (beta chain) with its context. As yet, its antigen is unknown. Assay: immunoSEQ multiplex PCR; the TCRdb copy retains only in-frame clones and omits some. The sample has about 1.1 million clones, 77% seen once. The data were taken from a study of shared clonotypes between healthy human individuals. Whole-study results and caveats: Among a few donors, roughly 5.4% of naive CD4 clonotypes were found in common.

A split of CD4+ cells into CD45RA+ naive and CD45RA-negative memory subsets was performed. V lost 0 bases and J lost 2; bases outside the gene matches: 7. The germline gives CDR1 SGHNT, CDR2 YYREEE (reference sequence). CDR3 length equals 17 residues. The sequence came from a man between 18 and 35 years old in good health. Some clones in this sample may be carry-over from other donors' samples. The chain combines TRBV5-4 with TRBJ2-3; 9 nucleotides align to TRBD2. Input material: memory CD4+ T cells from PBMCs. Subset noted: CD45RA-negative fraction. CDR3 nucleotide sequence: TGTGCCAGCAGCTTGGCCGGGGCTAGCGGGAACACAGATACGCAGTATTTT. As protein: CASSLAGASGNTDTQYF.